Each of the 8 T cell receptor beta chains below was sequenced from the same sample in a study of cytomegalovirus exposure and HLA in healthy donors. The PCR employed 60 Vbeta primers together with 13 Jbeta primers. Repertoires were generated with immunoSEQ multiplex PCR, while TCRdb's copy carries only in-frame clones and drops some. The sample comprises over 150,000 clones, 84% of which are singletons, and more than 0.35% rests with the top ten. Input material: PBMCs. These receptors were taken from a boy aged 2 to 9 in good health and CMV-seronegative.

The CDR3 bases are TGTGCCAGCAGTTCACCAGGGTATGCTGAAGCTTTCTTT. It is translated as CASSSPGYAEAFF. V gene TRBV28 combines with J gene TRBJ1-1; tentative D call: TRBD1 (5 bases). There are 13 residues in the CDR3. Trimming left V 4 bases short and J 6 bases short, with 12 bases between. Germline lookup yields CDR1 MDHEN and CDR2 SYDVKM.

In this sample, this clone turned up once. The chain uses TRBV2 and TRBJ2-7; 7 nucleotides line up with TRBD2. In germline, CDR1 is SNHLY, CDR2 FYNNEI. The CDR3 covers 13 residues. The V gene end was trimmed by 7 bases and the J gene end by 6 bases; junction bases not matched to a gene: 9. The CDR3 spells CASKRDPRGEQYF. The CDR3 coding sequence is TGTGCCAGCAAGCGGGATCCGAGAGGCGAGCAGTACTTC.

The chain's CDR3 is CASSRPGGLGFNEQFF. The DNA of the CDR3 is TGTGCCAGCAGCAGACCAGGGGGCCTTGGGTTCAATGAGCAGTTCTTC. The J gene is TRBJ2-1, the V gene TRBV7-2; 8 bases map to TRBD1. With V trimmed by 5 bases and J by 6 bases, 12 bases remained unmatched. CDR3 length: 16 amino acids. Per germline, CDR1 SGHTA and CDR2 FQGNSA.

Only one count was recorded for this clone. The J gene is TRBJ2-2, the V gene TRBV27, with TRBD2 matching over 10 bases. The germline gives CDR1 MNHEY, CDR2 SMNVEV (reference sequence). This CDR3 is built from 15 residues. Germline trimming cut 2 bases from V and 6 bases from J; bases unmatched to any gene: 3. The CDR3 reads CASSLRLAGAGELFF. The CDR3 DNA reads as TGTGCCAGCAGTTTACGCCTAGCGGGAGCCGGGGAGCTGTTTTTT.

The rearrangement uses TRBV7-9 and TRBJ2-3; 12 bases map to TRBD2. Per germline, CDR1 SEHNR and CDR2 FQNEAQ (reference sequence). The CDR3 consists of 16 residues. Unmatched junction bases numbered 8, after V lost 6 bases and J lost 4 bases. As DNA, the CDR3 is TGTGCCAGCAGTTCAAGACTAGCGGGAGACTCAGATACGCAGTATTTT. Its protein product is CASSSRLAGDSDTQYF.

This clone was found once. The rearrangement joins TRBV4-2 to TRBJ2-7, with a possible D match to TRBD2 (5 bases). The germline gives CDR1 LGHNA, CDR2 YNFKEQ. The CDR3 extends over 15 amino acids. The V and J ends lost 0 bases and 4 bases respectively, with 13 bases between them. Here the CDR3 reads CASSQDAEGRYEQYF. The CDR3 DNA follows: TGTGCCAGCAGCCAAGATGCTGAGGGTAGGTACGAGCAGTACTTC.

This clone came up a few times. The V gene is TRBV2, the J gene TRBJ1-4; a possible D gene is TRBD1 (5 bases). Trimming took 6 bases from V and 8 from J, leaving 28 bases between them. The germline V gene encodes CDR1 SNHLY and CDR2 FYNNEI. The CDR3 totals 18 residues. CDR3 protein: CASSVTVTNPQLREKLFF. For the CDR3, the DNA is TGTGCCAGCAGCGTGACAGTTACAAATCCGCAACTGAGAGAAAAACTGTTTTTT.

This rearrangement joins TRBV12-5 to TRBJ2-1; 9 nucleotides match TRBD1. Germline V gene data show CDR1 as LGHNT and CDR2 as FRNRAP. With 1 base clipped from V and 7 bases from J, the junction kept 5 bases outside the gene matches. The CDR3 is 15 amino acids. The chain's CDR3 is CASGLGGTGWNEQFF. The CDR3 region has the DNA TGTGCTAGTGGTTTGGGCGGGACAGGGTGGAATGAGCAGTTCTTC.